This passage covers 24 T cell receptor beta chains from one sample sequenced in a study of PD-L1 blockade in urothelial cancer. Described time point: pretreatment peripheral blood. Data came from immunoSEQ multiplex PCR; TCRdb stores just in-frame clones and leaves some out. The table includes tens of thousands of clones, about 89% detected once. The specimen was PBMCs, collected around atezolizumab (anti-PD-L1) treatment. Receptors were obtained from a woman of 80 years or more with urothelial cancer.

J is TRBJ2-7 and V is TRBV29-1, with D perhaps matching TRBD2 (7 bases). The V and J ends lost 3 bases and 8 bases respectively, with 11 bases between them. The germline V gene encodes CDR1 SQVTM and CDR2 ANQGSEA. This CDR3 is 11 amino acids long. The CDR3 sequence: CSVERGGQQYF. In DNA form, the CDR3 reads TGCAGCGTTGAGAGGGGGGGTCAGCAGTACTTC.

The chain employs TRBV5-6 and TRBJ2-3, with 8 bases identical to TRBD2. The germline CDR1 and CDR2 sequences are SGHDT and YYEEEE. J lost 6 bases, V lost 1 base, and 10 bases had no gene match. CDR3 length: 16 amino acids. This CDR3 is CASSLSEREYLDTQYF. The CDR3 DNA reads as TGTGCCAGCAGCTTGAGCGAGCGGGAGTATCTGGATACGCAGTATTTT.

The chain recombines TRBV5-1 with TRBJ1-1; 7 bases line up with TRBD1. Germline lookup yields CDR1 SGHRS and CDR2 YFSETQ. There are 15 residues in the CDR3. Unmatched junction bases numbered 8, after V lost 5 bases and J lost 1 base. CDR3 sequence reads: CASRLGQVSNTEAFF. The DNA of the CDR3 is TGCGCCAGCAGGCTTGGACAGGTTTCGAACACTGAAGCTTTCTTT.

The rearrangement joins TRBV5-1 to TRBJ1-2; 7 nucleotides match TRBD1. The CDR3 sequence is 14 residues long. Germline V gives CDR1 SGHRS, CDR2 YFSETQ. V shed 4 bases and J 2 bases; nucleotides not matched to a gene: 5. Here the CDR3 reads CASSITQGNYGYTF. The CDR3 nucleotides read TGCGCCAGCAGCATAACACAGGGGAACTATGGCTACACCTTC.

The chain has TRBV27 and TRBJ1-2; a weak D match, TRBD1 (5 bases). V lost 6 bases, J lost 7 bases, and 21 bases lay in between. Germline CDR1 is MNHEY and CDR2 is SMNVEV (reference sequence). CDR3 length: 15 residues. CDR3 loop: CASRKEYRGSGGYTF. The CDR3 DNA sequence: TGTGCCAGCAGGAAGGAGTATAGGGGATCAGGTGGCTACACCTTC.

The chain's CDR3 is CASSVDISYEQYF. The CDR3 DNA reads TGCGCCAGCAGCGTAGACATCTCCTACGAGCAGTACTTC. The chain uses TRBV5-1 and TRBJ2-7; D unclear. The CDR3 has 13 residues. The V gene lost 4 bases and the J gene lost 0 bases, with 8 bases spanning the gap. The germline CDR1 and CDR2 sequences are SGHRS and YFSETQ.

This clone is a singleton in its sample. This chain connects TRBV5-1 to TRBJ2-3, with TRBD1 matching over 11 bases. Germline V gives CDR1 SGHRS, CDR2 YFSETQ. Trimming removed 6 bases from V and 6 bases from J; junction bases left unmatched: 9. This CDR3 has 15 amino acids. DNA of the CDR3: TGCGCCAGCACACTCTCCGGGACAGGGGGGGATACGCAGTATTTT. This translates into CASTLSGTGGDTQYF. Full variable domain (missing parts from reference TRBV5-1 and TRBJ2-3): KAGVTQTPRYLIKTRGQQVTLSCSPISGHRSVSWYQQTPGQGLQFLFEYFSETQRNKGNFPGRFSGRQFSNSRSEMNVSTLELGDSALYLCASTLSGTGGDTQYFGPGTRLTVL.

The CDR3 DNA reads TGTGCCAGCAGTTTATGGGGGGGGCCGGGGAGAACTGAAGCTTTCTTT. It yields the protein CASSLWGGPGRTEAFF. This chain uses TRBV28 with TRBJ1-1, with D possibly matching TRBD1 (6 bases). Trimming removed 0 bases from V and 5 bases from J, with 16 bases in between. The germline V gene encodes CDR1 MDHEN and CDR2 SYDVKM. This CDR3 is built from 16 residues.

The genes are TRBV5-1 and TRBJ1-1, with D tentatively TRBD1 (5 bases). This CDR3 contains 14 residues. The ends were cut back, 3 bases at V and 1 base at J, with 10 bases in the middle. Germline CDR1 is SGHRS and CDR2 is YFSETQ. The DNA of the CDR3 is TGCGCCAGCAGCTCCCAGGGAGGGAACACTGAAGCTTTCTTT. Protein: CASSSQGGNTEAFF.

This chain connects TRBV14 to TRBJ2-1, with 11 bases lining up with TRBD2. V lost 6 bases and J lost 8; bases outside the gene matches: 0. Germline V CDR1 and CDR2: SGHDN, FVKESK. The CDR3 runs 12 residues. CDR3 sequence: CASRLAGDEQFF. CDR3 nucleotides: TGTGCCAGCAGACTAGCGGGAGATGAGCAGTTCTTC. Variable domain in full (rest from reference TRBV14 and TRBJ2-1): EAGVTQFPSHSVIEKGQTVTLRCDPISGHDNLYWYRRVMGKEIKFLLHFVKESKQDESGMPNNRFLAERTGGTYSTLKVQPAELEDSGVYFCASRLAGDEQFFGPGTRLTVL.

The CDR3: CASSIPRSNEQFF. DNA for the CDR3: TGTGCCAGTAGTATCCCCAGGTCCAATGAGCAGTTCTTC. The chain has TRBV19 and TRBJ2-1; no definite D call. The CDR3 sequence is 13 residues long. Trimming stripped 3 bases from V and 6 bases from J, with 9 bases between. Germline V gene data show CDR1 as LNHDA and CDR2 as SQIVND (reference sequence).

This chain uses TRBV12-5 with TRBJ2-1, with 11 positions matching TRBD2. Trimming at V came to 5 bases and at J to 6 bases, leaving 6 bases not matched to a gene. Germline-derived CDR1 and CDR2 are LGHNT and FRNRAP. This CDR3 has 15 amino acids. CDR3 amino acids: CASGPSLAGVNEQFF. The CDR3 nucleotides are TGTGCTAGTGGTCCATCACTAGCGGGAGTCAATGAGCAGTTCTTC.

This clone was seen just once. The chain has TRBV13 and TRBJ2-2; TRBD2 matches at 14 bases. CDR1 and CDR2 from the germline V gene are PRHDT and FYEKMQ (reference sequence). The CDR3 length is 16 residues. Germline trimming cut 5 bases from V and 7 bases from J; bases unmatched to any gene: 6. CDR3 DNA: TGTGCCAGCAGCGGGTCGACTAGCGGGAGGGTCGGGGAGCTGTTTTTT. It specifies CASSGSTSGRVGELFF.

The chain employs TRBV5-4 and TRBJ1-1; weak D call: TRBD1 (6 bases). Germline V gives CDR1 SGHNT, CDR2 YYREEE (reference sequence). V lost 0 bases, J lost 7 bases, and 13 bases lay in between. The CDR3 sequence is 14 residues long. The CDR3 DNA sequence: TGTGCCAGCAGCTTGGAAGGGGGAGGGTTTGAAGCTTTCTTT. It specifies CASSLEGGGFEAFF.

The DNA of the CDR3 is TGTGCCAGCAGACCCTTAGCGGGACCCTTCTACGAGCAGTACTTC. It codes for CASRPLAGPFYEQYF. The chain recombines TRBV7-2 with TRBJ2-7, with TRBD2 matching 8 bases. The CDR3 is 15 amino acids. Trimming took 6 bases from V and 3 from J; bases not matched to a gene: 10. CDR1 SGHTA and CDR2 FQGNSA come from the germline V gene.

This clone was picked up one time. This chain joins TRBV29-1 and TRBJ2-7, with D tentatively TRBD2 (6 bases). With 4 bases removed from V and 2 bases from J, the gap between germline ends came to 15 bases. The germline gives CDR1 SQVTM, CDR2 ANQGSEA. This CDR3 region has 14 residues. The CDR3 reads CSVVKAGTPYEQYF. CDR3 DNA: TGCAGCGTTGTCAAGGCTGGGACTCCCTACGAGCAGTACTTC.

This chain links TRBV5-1 with TRBJ2-3; TRBD2 matches at 8 bases. The V segment lost 4 bases and the J segment 1 base; nucleotides outside the gene matches: 5. Germline V gene sequence: CDR1 SGHRS, CDR2 YFSETQ. The CDR3 extends over 15 amino acids. The CDR3 DNA reads as TGCGCCAGCAGCCTTTCAGCGGGAGGCACAGATACGCAGTATTTT. As protein: CASSLSAGGTDTQYF.

The rearrangement links TRBV5-1 to TRBJ1-1; D is uncertain. From germline, CDR1 is SGHRS and CDR2 YFSETQ. CDR3 length: 16 amino acids. The V end was cut by 0 bases, the J end by 0 bases, with 12 bases between. The CDR3 nucleotides are TGCGCCAGCAGCTTGGTGAGTTATCCGATGAACACTGAAGCTTTCTTT. This gives the protein CASSLVSYPMNTEAFF. Variable domain in full (rest from reference TRBV5-1 and TRBJ1-1): KAGVTQTPRYLIKTRGQQVTLSCSPISGHRSVSWYQQTPGQGLQFLFEYFSETQRNKGNFPGRFSGRQFSNSRSEMNVSTLELGDSALYLCASSLVSYPMNTEAFFGQGTRLTVV.

Only a few counts were recorded for this clone. This rearrangement joins TRBV19 to TRBJ2-1; TRBD1 agrees at 10 bases. V trimming: 4 bases; J trimming: 7 bases; junction bases outside the gene matches: 7. From germline, CDR1 is LNHDA and CDR2 SQIVND (reference sequence). The CDR3 extends over 15 amino acids. The DNA of the CDR3 is TGTGCCAGTAGTACTGGACAGGGGGTTAAGAATGAGCAGTTCTTC. It translates to CASSTGQGVKNEQFF.

The J gene is TRBJ2-1, the V gene TRBV19; 10 bases are a match to TRBD1. CDR3 size: 15 residues. In germline, CDR1 is LNHDA, CDR2 SQIVND (reference sequence). The V segment lost 1 base and the J segment 7 bases; nucleotides outside the gene matches: 4. This CDR3 reads CASSIGQGASNEQFF. CDR3 in DNA: TGTGCCAGTAGTATAGGACAGGGGGCCTCGAATGAGCAGTTCTTC.

The chain employs TRBV5-1 and TRBJ1-1; D perhaps matches TRBD1 (5 bases). Germline values: CDR1 SGHRS, CDR2 YFSETQ. The CDR3 extends over 15 amino acids. V lost 5 bases to trimming and J lost 5 bases, with 19 bases between them. This chain's CDR3 is CASSPDSGGKTEAFF. The CDR3 bases are TGCGCCAGCAGTCCAGATTCGGGGGGGAAGACTGAAGCTTTCTTT.

This clone came up a few times. The rearrangement uses TRBV5-1 and TRBJ2-1; 7 bases align to TRBD2. V lost 0 bases and J lost 7; bases outside the gene matches: 10. The CDR3 length is 16 residues. Germline CDR1 reads SGHRS; CDR2 reads YFSETQ. CDR3 sequence reads: CASSLATGGLGNEQFF. In DNA form, the CDR3 reads TGCGCCAGCAGCTTGGCGACGGGAGGTTTGGGGAATGAGCAGTTCTTC.

In this sample, this clone turned up once. The J gene is TRBJ2-1, the V gene TRBV2; D call uncertain. Trimming stripped 4 bases from V and 4 bases from J, with 8 bases between. The CDR3 runs 13 residues. The V gene's germline CDR1 is SNHLY and CDR2 FYNNEI. CDR3 sequence (DNA): TGTGCCAGCAGTGTTGAGGATTACAATGAGCAGTTCTTC. This gives the protein CASSVEDYNEQFF.

The chain employs TRBV9 and TRBJ2-1; perhaps TRBD1 as D (7 bases). Trimming stripped 0 bases from V and 10 bases from J, with 14 bases between. Germline V gives CDR1 SGDLS, CDR2 YYNGEE. This CDR3 is 14 amino acids long. CDR3 coding DNA: TGTGCCAGCAGCGTAGGCGGGACAGATCCCGAGCAGTTCTTC. Amino acids: CASSVGGTDPEQFF.